The 12 T cell receptor beta chains below all came from one sample that was sequenced in a study of T cell repertoires in cytomegalovirus infection (dated 2019 in TCRdb). Instrument used: Illumina HiSeq 1500. TCRdb trimmed public reads at Q25 via fastp, called clones via MiXCR and kept in-frame beta chains. When rows share a CDR3 protein, they turn into one entry using the most common DNA and genes. This sample holds approximately 700,000 distinct CDR3 sequences; roughly 36% were observed only once. More than 2.5% of the sample rests with the top ten. Material for sequencing was PBMCs. The receptors derive from a human donor in good health (CMV status not recorded). Some clones in this sample may be carry-over from other donors' samples.

This rearrangement joins TRBV28 to TRBJ1-1; no definite D call. Trimming cost V 8 bases and J 11 bases, with 15 bases left between them. This CDR3 has 11 residues. Germline V gene data show CDR1 as MDHEN and CDR2 as SYDVKM. The CDR3 DNA reads as TGTGCCAGCTTGAGGGAGGGTTTGGCTTTCTTT. This gives the protein CASLREGLAFF.

This clonotype has only a few counts. The genes are TRBV12-3 or TRBV12-4 and TRBJ1-1, with 9 positions matching TRBD1. The CDR3 loop spans 17 amino acids. Trimming cost V 2 bases and J 2 bases; bases outside gene matches: 9. The CDR3 sequence: CASSLKLTGGHNTEAFF. The CDR3 nucleotides are TGTGCCAGCAGTTTAAAGTTGACAGGGGGGCACAACACTGAAGCTTTCTTT.

This clonotype came up many times. The rearrangement uses TRBV7-2 and TRBJ2-3; possible D gene TRBD2, 5 bases. CDR1 is SGHTA, CDR2 FQGNSA, per germline. Trimming took 1 base from V and 3 from J, leaving 14 bases between them. The CDR3 has 16 amino acids. As DNA, the CDR3 is TGTGCCAGCAGCTTAGTGGGCGCGGGTGCGACAGATACGCAGTATTTT. Its protein product is CASSLVGAGATDTQYF.

V gene TRBV29-1 combines with J gene TRBJ1-4, with D unresolved. Germline V lookup: CDR1 SQVTM, CDR2 ANQGSEA. The ends were cut back, 4 bases at V and 0 bases at J, with 12 bases in the middle. The CDR3 runs to 15 residues. This chain's CDR3 is CSVGESRATNEKLFF. The CDR3 nucleotides read TGCAGCGTTGGAGAATCACGAGCAACTAATGAAAAACTGTTTTTT. The whole variable domain, filled in from reference TRBV29-1 and TRBJ1-4, reads SAVISQKPSRDICQRGTSLTIQCQVDSQVTMMFWYRQQPGQSLTLIATANQGSEATYESGFVIDKFPISRPNLTFSTLTVSNMSPEDSSIYLCSVGESRATNEKLFFGSGTQLSVL.

The chain employs TRBV6-8 and TRBJ2-1; tentative D call: TRBD2 (6 bases). There are 13 residues in the CDR3. The V end was cut by 10 bases, the J end by 6 bases, with 16 bases between. Germline V gives CDR1 MNHGY, CDR2 SAAAGT. The CDR3, as DNA: TGTGCCACCCCCTGGGGGGTTCTCAATGAGCAGTTCTTC. This translates into CATPWGVLNEQFF.

This clonotype was recorded once. A much larger clone lies one base from this, so it may be a read error. The final CDR3 position lacks the conserved phenylalanine or tryptophan, pointing to a likely read error. The V call is TRBV7-2, the J call TRBJ2-1, with 9 bases aligning to TRBD1. J gave up 10 bases and V 5 bases, and 6 bases lay outside the gene matches. Per germline, CDR1 SGHTA and CDR2 FQGNSA. The CDR3 has 13 residues. CDR3 sequence reads: CASSQFGTGEQFL. The DNA for the CDR3 is TGTGCCAGCAGCCAATTCGGGACAGGGGAGCAGTTCTTA.

This clonotype was recorded at least ten times. The V call is TRBV7-2, the J call TRBJ1-2; weak D call: TRBD1 (6 bases). V was trimmed by 5 bases and J by 4 bases, leaving 17 bases between them. Per the germline V gene, CDR1 is SGHTA and CDR2 is FQGNSA. This CDR3 contains 15 residues. The CDR3 sequence is CASSPGRGLAYGYTF. CDR3 sequence (DNA): TGTGCCAGCAGCCCGGGAAGGGGGTTGGCCTATGGCTACACCTTC. The full variable domain, in which reference TRBV7-2 and TRBJ1-2 provide the parts outside the CDR3, is GAGVSQSPSNKVTEKGKDVELRCDPISGHTALYWYRQSLGQGLEFLIYFQGNSAPDKSGLPSDRFSAERTGGSVSTLTIQRTQQEDSAVYLCASSPGRGLAYGYTFGSGTRLTVV.

This sequence joins TRBV5-4 and TRBJ1-5; TRBD1 is a possible D gene (5 bases). Germline lookup yields CDR1 SGHNT and CDR2 YYREEE (reference sequence). The CDR3 is 19 residues long. The V end was cut by 3 bases, the J end by 0 bases, with 22 bases between. The CDR3: CASSWNGGPPADSNQPQHF. The CDR3 DNA is TGTGCCAGCAGCTGGAATGGGGGTCCGCCCGCCGATAGCAATCAGCCCCAGCATTTT. Filled out from reference TRBV5-4 and TRBJ1-5, the complete variable domain reads ETGVTQSPTHLIKTRGQQVTLRCSSQSGHNTVSWYQQALGQGPQFIFQYYREEENGRGNFPPRFSGLQFPNYSSELNVNALELDDSALYLCASSWNGGPPADSNQPQHFGDGTRLSIL.

This rearrangement joins TRBV3-1 to TRBJ1-1; TRBD1 matches 7 bases. CDR3 length equals 15 residues. Germline values: CDR1 LGHDT, CDR2 YNNKEL (reference sequence). Germline trimming cut 1 base from V and 4 bases from J; bases unmatched to any gene: 6. The CDR3 DNA reads as TGTGCCAGCAGCCAAGCGCCCAGGGGGAGCACTGAAGCTTTCTTT. This codes for CASSQAPRGSTEAFF.

The sample holds a few counts of this clonotype. The V gene is TRBV18, the J gene TRBJ2-7; D tentatively reads TRBD1 or TRBD2 (5 bases each). The V end lost 3 bases, the J end lost 2 bases, and 20 bases lay between the germline ends. This CDR3 is built from 17 residues. CDR1 is KGHSH and CDR2 is LQKENI in the germline V gene. CDR3 region: CASSPQMSGPTAYEQYF. CDR3 DNA sequence: TGTGCCAGCTCACCGCAAATGTCGGGGCCCACAGCCTACGAGCAGTACTTC.

This clonotype was picked up a small number of times. V usage is TRBV7-9 and J usage is TRBJ1-1; D is undetermined. V lost 1 base and J lost 7, with 10 bases in between. CDR3 size: 13 residues. CDR1 SEHNR and CDR2 FQNEAQ come from the germline V gene (reference sequence). In DNA form, the CDR3 reads TGTGCCAGCAGCTTAGAGGGCTACAGTGAAGCTTTCTTT. Residues: CASSLEGYSEAFF.

The V call is TRBV27, the J call TRBJ2-1; D is perhaps TRBD2 (5 bases). The CDR3 has 15 residues. Per germline, CDR1 MNHEY and CDR2 SMNVEV (reference sequence). Trimming cost V 5 bases and J 10 bases, with 21 bases left between them. The CDR3 nucleotides are TGTGCCAGCAGTCTCCCCAGCGGCAAAATTGGCGAGCAGTTCTTC. Amino acids: CASSLPSGKIGEQFF.